The 32 T cell receptor beta chains below were found in one sample sequenced in a study of PD-1 blockade in classical Hodgkin lymphoma. All trial patients relapsed after autologous stem cell transplantation. Data came from immunoSEQ multiplex PCR; TCRdb stores just in-frame clones and leaves some out. The table lists several thousand clones, more than 70% of them singletons, with approximately 47% in the top ten. The source material was peripheral blood mononuclear cells (PBMCs), sampled before the second cycle of nivolumab. These receptors originate from a human donor with classical Hodgkin lymphoma.

The V gene is TRBV7-9, the J gene TRBJ2-2; 9 nucleotides match TRBD1. Germline V gene sequence: CDR1 SEHNR, CDR2 FQNEAQ (reference sequence). J gave up 6 bases and V 2 bases, and 1 base lay outside the gene matches. This CDR3 comprises 14 residues. The DNA of the CDR3 is TGTGCCAGCAGCTTACGACAGGGGGCCGGGGAGCTGTTTTTT. Its protein is CASSLRQGAGELFF.

The V and J genes are TRBV6-1 and TRBJ1-5; 7 bases map to TRBD1. The V segment lost 2 bases and the J segment 1 base; nucleotides outside the gene matches: 5. The CDR3 runs to 16 residues. Germline CDR1 is MNHNS and CDR2 is SASEGT. DNA of the CDR3: TGTGCCAGCAGTGAATCCCCAGGGGGGAGCAATCAGCCCCAGCATTTT. Its translation is CASSESPGGSNQPQHF.

The chain has TRBV27 and TRBJ1-5; no reliable D call. The V end lost 3 bases, the J end lost 0 bases, and 9 bases lay between the germline ends. This CDR3 has 15 residues. The germline V gene has CDR1 MNHEY and CDR2 SMNVEV (reference sequence). The CDR3 nucleotides read TGTGCCAGCAGTTTCCGGTACTCTAGCAATCAGCCCCAGCATTTT. This codes for CASSFRYSSNQPQHF.

The V and J genes are TRBV4-1 and TRBJ1-5; a possible D gene is TRBD1 (5 bases). Trimming pared 3 bases from V and 2 bases from J, leaving 11 bases between. Germline assignment: CDR1 MGHRA and CDR2 YSYEKL. This CDR3 spans 15 amino acids. The CDR3 DNA follows: TGCGCCAGCAGCCAGAGTCTAGGGGGCAATCAGCCCCAGCATTTT. Encoded protein: CASSQSLGGNQPQHF.

The V and J genes are TRBV5-4 and TRBJ2-1; 11 nucleotides match TRBD2. The CDR3 has 15 amino acids. V trimming: 4 bases; J trimming: 6 bases; junction bases outside the gene matches: 6. Germline V gene data show CDR1 as SGHNT and CDR2 as YYREEE (reference sequence). CDR3 in DNA: TGTGCCAGCAGCCCTCGACTAGCGGGGCTCAATGAGCAGTTCTTC. It yields the protein CASSPRLAGLNEQFF.

Only one count was recorded for this clone. The chain links TRBV5-1 to TRBJ2-1, with 9 bases matching TRBD1. V dropped 4 bases and J dropped 3; count of bases not matched to a gene: 11. This CDR3 comprises 17 residues. Germline V CDR1 and CDR2: SGHRS, YFSETQ. CDR3 sequence: CASSITPGQGFYNEQFF. The CDR3 DNA sequence: TGCGCCAGCAGCATTACACCGGGACAGGGTTTCTACAATGAGCAGTTCTTC.

The CDR3 DNA is TGTGCCAGCAGCCAAGAAGACAGGGCAGGAGAGACCCAGTACTTC. It specifies CASSQEDRAGETQYF. The J gene is TRBJ2-5, the V gene TRBV11-3; TRBD1 matches at 7 bases. CDR1 SGHNT and CDR2 YENEEA come from the germline V gene. With V trimmed by 5 bases and J by 4 bases, 10 bases remained unmatched. This CDR3 spans 15 amino acids.

The J gene is TRBJ2-3, the V gene TRBV5-1, with 9 nucleotides matching TRBD1. CDR3 length: 16 residues. The germline gives CDR1 SGHRS, CDR2 YFSETQ. V dropped 4 bases and J dropped 0; count of bases not matched to a gene: 6. The CDR3 DNA reads TGCGCCAGCAGCCCCTTGGACAGGGGTAGCACAGATACGCAGTATTTT. Translating it yields CASSPLDRGSTDTQYF. Combining the CDR3 with reference TRBV5-1 and TRBJ2-3 gives the whole variable domain KAGVTQTPRYLIKTRGQQVTLSCSPISGHRSVSWYQQTPGQGLQFLFEYFSETQRNKGNFPGRFSGRQFSNSRSEMNVSTLELGDSALYLCASSPLDRGSTDTQYFGPGTRLTVL.

The chain joins TRBV29-1 to TRBJ1-2, with D hard to call. The CDR3 contains 12 residues. V lost 0 bases to trimming and J lost 8 bases, with 10 bases between them. CDR1 SQVTM and CDR2 ANQGSEA come from the germline V gene. The CDR3: CSVEDLPRGYTF. Here the CDR3 DNA reads TGCAGCGTTGAAGATCTTCCGAGGGGCTACACCTTC.

This chain connects TRBV20-1 to TRBJ2-5; no clear D gene. Per the germline V gene, CDR1 is DFQATT and CDR2 is SNEGSKA (reference sequence). Trimming cost V 1 base and J 14 bases, with 14 bases left between them. This CDR3 is built from 11 residues. The CDR3 sequence: CSARGTSRLYF. In DNA form, the CDR3 reads TGCAGTGCTAGAGGAACATCCCGCCTCTACTTC.

The chain combines TRBV18 with TRBJ2-1; tentative D call: TRBD1 (5 bases). The V end was cut by 4 bases, the J end by 5 bases, with 9 bases between. This CDR3 contains 13 residues. Germline-derived CDR1 and CDR2 are KGHSH and LQKENI. The CDR3 loop reads CASSRGRNNEQFF. CDR3 nucleotides: TGTGCCAGCTCACGGGGCAGAAACAATGAGCAGTTCTTC.

This clone occurred once. The chain carries TRBV7-9 and TRBJ1-5; a possible D gene is TRBD1 (5 bases). The CDR3 spans 15 residues. Germline V gives CDR1 SEHNR, CDR2 FQNEAQ (reference sequence). V shed 2 bases and J shed 4 bases, with 12 bases lying between them. CDR3 in DNA: TGTGCCAGCAGCTTAACCGGGACTCCAAATCAGCCCCAGCATTTT. Translated, it gives CASSLTGTPNQPQHF.

The chain uses TRBV11-2 and TRBJ1-6; D is possibly TRBD1 (5 bases). With 3 bases removed from V and 1 base from J, the gap between germline ends came to 13 bases. Looked up from germline, CDR1 is SGHAT and CDR2 is FQNNGV. CDR3 size: 17 residues. The CDR3 is CASSFGRRGSYNSPLHF. For the CDR3, the DNA is TGTGCCAGCAGCTTCGGCAGGAGGGGTTCCTATAATTCACCCCTCCACTTT.

The V call is TRBV5-1, the J call TRBJ1-6; D not certain. The germline V gene encodes CDR1 SGHRS and CDR2 YFSETQ. The CDR3 totals 13 residues. Trimming pared 0 bases from V and 10 bases from J, leaving 8 bases between. CDR3 DNA: TGCGCCAGCAGCTTGGATTTCTTGTCACCCCTCCACTTT. It encodes CASSLDFLSPLHF.

This clone was observed a few times. The genes are TRBV18 and TRBJ1-2; D call uncertain. Germline V lookup: CDR1 KGHSH, CDR2 LQKENI. CDR3 size: 11 residues. V was trimmed by 4 bases and J by 8 bases, leaving 8 bases between them. The CDR3 loop is CASSRARGYTF. CDR3 DNA: TGTGCCAGCTCACGGGCCAGAGGCTACACCTTC.

This clone has only one observation. The chain links TRBV5-6 to TRBJ1-2; D uncertain. Trimming cost V 1 base and J 7 bases, with 11 bases left between them. Germline V gene data show CDR1 as SGHDT and CDR2 as YYEEEE. The CDR3 is made up of 13 amino acids. CDR3 protein: CASSLPFSGGYTF. Here the CDR3 DNA reads TGTGCCAGCAGCTTGCCCTTTTCTGGTGGCTACACCTTC.

V usage is TRBV5-6 and J usage is TRBJ2-6; the D gene is possibly TRBD2 (7 bases). V dropped 3 bases and J dropped 2 bases, with 15 bases sitting between them. The germline gives CDR1 SGHDT, CDR2 YYEEEE. There are 17 residues in the CDR3. The CDR3 reads CASSWGGGGAGANVLTF. The CDR3 DNA sequence: TGTGCCAGCAGCTGGGGAGGGGGAGGAGCTGGGGCCAACGTCCTGACTTTC.

This clone was counted only a few times. The chain joins TRBV7-6 to TRBJ2-5; D is uncertain. CDR1 and CDR2 (germline): SGHVS, FNYEAQ. Trimming removed 0 bases from V and 5 bases from J, with 19 bases in between. The CDR3 covers 17 residues. CDR3 loop: CASSLALGRLVGETQYF. The CDR3, as DNA: TGTGCCAGCAGCTTAGCTCTTGGACGCTTGGTTGGGGAGACCCAGTACTTC.

DNA of the CDR3: TGCAGCGTTCTTGGACTAGCGGGGCTCTACGGGCAGTACGTC. As protein: CSVLGLAGLYGQYV. The rearrangement joins TRBV29-1 to TRBJ2-7; TRBD2 aligns across 12 bases. Germline CDR1 reads SQVTM; CDR2 reads ANQGSEA. The CDR3 has 14 residues.

This chain links TRBV6-6 with TRBJ1-1, with D perhaps TRBD1 (5 bases). The V gene lost 0 bases and the J gene lost 10 bases, with 12 bases spanning the gap. Germline CDR1 is MNHNY and CDR2 is SVGAGI (reference sequence). The CDR3 contains 13 residues. In nucleotides, the CDR3 is TGTGCCAGCAGTTACTCGGGGTATAGGGGAGCTTTCTTT. Translated: CASSYSGYRGAFF.

The CDR3 loop reads CASSRLGETQYF. CDR3 sequence (DNA): TGTGCCAGTAGCAGACTAGGGGAGACCCAGTACTTC. V gene TRBV19 combines with J gene TRBJ2-5, with a tentative D call TRBD2 (6 bases). The V end was cut by 6 bases, the J end by 5 bases, with 10 bases between. Looked up from germline, CDR1 is LNHDA and CDR2 is SQIVND (reference sequence). The CDR3 consists of 12 residues.

This clone was detected once. The V call is TRBV14, the J call TRBJ2-3, with TRBD1 matching 7 bases. J was trimmed by 3 bases and V by 4 bases; bases with no gene match: 10. CDR1 is SGHDN, CDR2 FVKESK, per germline. The CDR3 runs 16 residues. CDR3 sequence reads: CASSPFRQGPTDTQYF. As DNA, the CDR3 is TGTGCCAGCAGCCCCTTCCGACAGGGACCTACAGATACGCAGTATTTT.

Of note for this clone: The junction departs from the called germline gene at one end, perhaps through a read error. The chain has TRBV19 and TRBJ2-1; D gene uncertain. This CDR3 region has 16 residues. CDR1 is LNHDA and CDR2 is SQIVND in the germline V gene (reference sequence). CDR3 loop: CASSIDALCYGCEQFF. The CDR3 DNA reads TGTGCCAGTAGCATAGACGCCCTCTGTTACGGCTGTGAGCAGTTCTTC.

This chain uses TRBV30 with TRBJ2-1; a possible D gene is TRBD2 (6 bases). CDR1 is GTSNPN and CDR2 is SVGIG in the germline V gene (reference sequence). There are 11 residues in the CDR3. V dropped 8 bases and J dropped 9 bases, with 14 bases sitting between them. The CDR3 is CARAGGFEQFF. The CDR3 nucleotides are TGTGCCCGAGCTGGGGGGTTTGAGCAGTTCTTC.

The V call is TRBV7-8, the J call TRBJ2-7; D gene ambiguous. V lost 1 base and J 2 bases, leaving 9 bases between the germline ends. This CDR3 spans 14 amino acids. Germline CDR1 is SGHVS and CDR2 is FQNEAQ. CDR3 residues: CASSLEWAAYEQYV. The CDR3 coding sequence is TGTGCCAGCAGCTTAGAATGGGCTGCCTACGAGCAGTACGTC.

This clone appeared a few times. This rearrangement joins TRBV5-1 to TRBJ2-6, with D tentatively TRBD1 (6 bases). The V end was cut by 3 bases, the J end by 2 bases, with 15 bases between. CDR3 length equals 17 residues. CDR1 is SGHRS, CDR2 YFSETQ, per germline. This CDR3 is CASSSTYTGTGANVLTF. The CDR3 DNA reads as TGCGCCAGCAGCTCGACTTACACAGGGACTGGGGCCAACGTCCTGACTTTC.

CDR3 sequence: CASSRTGGTNTGELFF. The CDR3 region has the DNA TGCGCCAGCAGCCGTACAGGGGGCACGAACACCGGGGAGCTGTTTTTT. J is TRBJ2-2 and V is TRBV4-1; 9 positions match TRBD1. J gave up 0 bases and V 4 bases, and 3 bases lay outside the gene matches. Germline CDR1 and CDR2: MGHRA and YSYEKL. The CDR3 is made up of 16 amino acids.

Written as DNA, the CDR3 is TGTGCCAGCTCACCACACTTCGATCGGGGGGAGCAGTACGTC. Translation: CASSPHFDRGEQYV. The chain carries TRBV18 and TRBJ2-7; the D gene is possibly TRBD2 (6 bases). Trimming removed 1 base from V and 7 bases from J, with 14 bases in between. The germline CDR1 and CDR2 sequences are KGHSH and LQKENI. The CDR3 contains 14 residues.

The rearrangement joins TRBV21-1 to TRBJ1-6. TRBV21-1 constitutes a pseudogene. The CDR3 totals 17 residues. The DNA for the CDR3 is TGTGCCAGCAGCAAAGGAGGGAGTAGCTCCTATAATTCACCCCTCCACTTT. Translated, it gives CASSKGGSSSYNSPLHF.

This rearrangement joins TRBV7-2 to TRBJ2-1; the match to TRBD2 covers 7 bases. The CDR3 is made up of 14 amino acids. Trimming at V came to 5 bases and at J to 9 bases, leaving 10 bases not matched to a gene. CDR1 SGHTA and CDR2 FQGNSA come from the germline V gene. The CDR3 reads CASSPRREVGEQFF. The DNA of the CDR3 is TGTGCCAGCAGCCCCCGCCGGGAGGTCGGTGAGCAGTTCTTC. The full variable domain, in which reference TRBV7-2 and TRBJ2-1 provide the parts outside the CDR3, is GAGVSQSPSNKVTEKGKDVELRCDPISGHTALYWYRQSLGQGLEFLIYFQGNSAPDKSGLPSDRFSAERTGGSVSTLTIQRTQQEDSAVYLCASSPRREVGEQFFGPGTRLTVL.

V is TRBV10-3 and J is TRBJ2-1, with 13 bases identical to TRBD2. In germline, CDR1 is ENHRY, CDR2 SYGVKD. The length of the CDR3 is 20 residues. V lost 4 bases to trimming and J lost 0 bases; unmatched junction nucleotides: 12. CDR3 nucleotides: TGTGCCATCAGTGGCCCAGAGTGGACTAGCGGGAGTTTCTCCTACAATGAGCAGTTCTTC. Its protein product is CAISGPEWTSGSFSYNEQFF.

This clone was seen only once. The chain employs TRBV2 and TRBJ1-1; D gene uncertain. Trimming removed 8 bases from V and 4 bases from J, with 17 bases in between. The germline CDR1 and CDR2 sequences are SNHLY and FYNNEI. This CDR3 region has 14 residues. The CDR3 nucleotides read TGTGCCAGCTTAGATGAGGGATTAGGCACTGAAGCTTTCTTT. It codes for CASLDEGLGTEAFF.